This T cell receptor (beta chain) was found in a study of prognosis after radiotherapy for stage I lung cancer. Overall study context: The patients included around 13 who had newly diagnosed primary stage I lung tumors, along with 4 to 6 others who had oligometastatic NSCLC after their primary tumor had been surgically resected. Medical inoperability was considered to apply to all enrolled non-small cell lung cancer patients. General study results and limits: The question of whether the expanded TCR clones were tumor-specific was not determined. Post-therapy Shannon entropy was lower in patients developing distant metastases following stereotactic body radiation therapy.

Genomic DNA served as the source from which two-round multiplex PCR generated TCR beta CDR3 amplicons. Each TRBV and TRBJ gene had its own primer in the first PCR round. TCRdb reanalysed the multiplex PCR reads using MiXCR and keeps one entry per CDR3 protein. The data contain about 23,000 distinct CDR3 sequences, approximately 45% of them singletons. The CDR3 extends over 15 amino acids. The junction had 6 bases not matched to a gene; V was cut back by 1 base and J by 5 bases. Germline V gene data show CDR1 as SGHTA and CDR2 as FQGNSA. Ten or more counts support this clonotype. Its antigen is unidentified.

Here the sequenced sample was PBMCs, taken before or after stereotactic body radiation therapy (not recorded which). J is TRBJ1-2 and V is TRBV7-2; TRBD1 matches at 8 bases. This receptor was obtained from a donor aged 50 or older with non-small cell lung cancer. CDR3 sequence reads: CASSLEAGGGYGYTF. The CDR3, as DNA: TGTGCCAGCAGCTTAGAGGCAGGGGGCGGGTATGGCTACACCTTC.